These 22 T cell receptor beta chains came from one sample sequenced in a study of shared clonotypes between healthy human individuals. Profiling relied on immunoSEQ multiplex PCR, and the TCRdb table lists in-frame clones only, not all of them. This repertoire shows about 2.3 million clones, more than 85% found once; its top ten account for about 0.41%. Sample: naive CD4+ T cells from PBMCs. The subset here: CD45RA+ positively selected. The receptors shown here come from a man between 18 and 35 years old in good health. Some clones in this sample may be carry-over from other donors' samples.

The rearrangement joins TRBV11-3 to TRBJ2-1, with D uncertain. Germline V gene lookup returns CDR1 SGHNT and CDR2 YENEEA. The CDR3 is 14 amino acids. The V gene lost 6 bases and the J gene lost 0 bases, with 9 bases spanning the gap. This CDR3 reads CASSKGSSYNEQFF. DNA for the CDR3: TGTGCCAGCAGTAAAGGTAGCTCCTACAATGAGCAGTTCTTC.

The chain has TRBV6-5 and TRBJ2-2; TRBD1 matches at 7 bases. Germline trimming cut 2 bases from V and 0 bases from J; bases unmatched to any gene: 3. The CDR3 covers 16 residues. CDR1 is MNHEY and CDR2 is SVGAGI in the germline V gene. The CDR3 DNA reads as TGTGCCAGCAGTTACAAGGGACAGCCGAACACCGGGGAGCTGTTTTTT. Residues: CASSYKGQPNTGELFF.

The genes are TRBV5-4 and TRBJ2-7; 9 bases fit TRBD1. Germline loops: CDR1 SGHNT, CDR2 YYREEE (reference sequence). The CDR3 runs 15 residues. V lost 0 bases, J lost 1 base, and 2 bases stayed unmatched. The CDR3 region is CASSLGQGGSYEQYF. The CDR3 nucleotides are TGTGCCAGCAGCTTGGGACAGGGGGGGTCCTACGAGCAGTACTTC.

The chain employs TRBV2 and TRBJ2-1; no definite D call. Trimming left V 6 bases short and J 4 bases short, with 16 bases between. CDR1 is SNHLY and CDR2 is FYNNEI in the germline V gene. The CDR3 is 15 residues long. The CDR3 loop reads CASRVRGSSYNEQFF. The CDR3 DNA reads TGTGCCAGCAGAGTCCGCGGTAGTTCTTACAATGAGCAGTTCTTC.

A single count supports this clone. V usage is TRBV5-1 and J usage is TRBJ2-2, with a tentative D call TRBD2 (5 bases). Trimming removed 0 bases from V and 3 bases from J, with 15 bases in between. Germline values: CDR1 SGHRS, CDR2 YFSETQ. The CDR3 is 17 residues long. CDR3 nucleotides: TGCGCCAGCAGCTTGGGCCCCAGGAAAGCGGACACCGGGGAGCTGTTTTTT. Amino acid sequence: CASSLGPRKADTGELFF.

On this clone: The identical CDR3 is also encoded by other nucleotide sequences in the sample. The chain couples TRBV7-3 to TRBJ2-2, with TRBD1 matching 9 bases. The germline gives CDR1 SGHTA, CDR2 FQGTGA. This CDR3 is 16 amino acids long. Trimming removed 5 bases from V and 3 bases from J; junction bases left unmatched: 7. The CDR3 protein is CASSPRTGADTGELFF. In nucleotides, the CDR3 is TGTGCCAGCAGCCCCCGGACAGGGGCAGACACCGGGGAGCTGTTTTTT.

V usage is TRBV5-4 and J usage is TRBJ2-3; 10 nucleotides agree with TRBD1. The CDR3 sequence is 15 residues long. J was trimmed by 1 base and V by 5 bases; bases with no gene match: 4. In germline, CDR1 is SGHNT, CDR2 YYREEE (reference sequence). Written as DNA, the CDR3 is TGTGCCAGCAGAGGCGGGACAGGGGGCACAGATACGCAGTATTTT. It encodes CASRGGTGGTDTQYF.

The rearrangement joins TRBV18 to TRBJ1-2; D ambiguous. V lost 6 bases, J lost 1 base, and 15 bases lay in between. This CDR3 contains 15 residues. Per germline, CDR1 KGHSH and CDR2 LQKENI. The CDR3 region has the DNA TGTGCCAGCTCCCCCCCAGGTGGCCTTAACTATGGCTACACCTTC. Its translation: CASSPPGGLNYGYTF.

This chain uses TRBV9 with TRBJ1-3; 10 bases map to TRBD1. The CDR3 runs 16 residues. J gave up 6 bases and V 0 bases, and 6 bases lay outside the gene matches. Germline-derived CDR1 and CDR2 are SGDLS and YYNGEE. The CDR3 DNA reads TGTGCCAGCAGCGTAGCTACGGGACAGGGGCAAAACACCATATATTTT. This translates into CASSVATGQGQNTIYF.

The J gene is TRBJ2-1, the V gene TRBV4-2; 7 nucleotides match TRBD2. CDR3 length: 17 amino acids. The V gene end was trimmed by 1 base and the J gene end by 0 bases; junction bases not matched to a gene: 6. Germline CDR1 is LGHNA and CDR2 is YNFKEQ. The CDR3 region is CASSQVAGGSSYNEQFF. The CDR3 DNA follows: TGTGCCAGCAGCCAAGTGGCGGGCGGGAGCTCCTACAATGAGCAGTTCTTC.

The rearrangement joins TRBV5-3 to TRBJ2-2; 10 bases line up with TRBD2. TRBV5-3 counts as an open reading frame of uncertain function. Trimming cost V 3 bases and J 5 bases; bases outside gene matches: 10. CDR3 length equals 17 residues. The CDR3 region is CARSSNRTSGHTGELFF. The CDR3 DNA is TGTGCCAGAAGCTCCAACCGGACTAGCGGACATACCGGGGAGCTGTTTTTT.

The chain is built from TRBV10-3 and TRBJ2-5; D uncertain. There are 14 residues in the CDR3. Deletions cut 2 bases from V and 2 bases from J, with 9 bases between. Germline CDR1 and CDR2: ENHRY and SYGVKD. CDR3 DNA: TGTGCCATCAGTGAGGACGTAGTGCAAGAGACCCAGTACTTC. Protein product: CAISEDVVQETQYF.

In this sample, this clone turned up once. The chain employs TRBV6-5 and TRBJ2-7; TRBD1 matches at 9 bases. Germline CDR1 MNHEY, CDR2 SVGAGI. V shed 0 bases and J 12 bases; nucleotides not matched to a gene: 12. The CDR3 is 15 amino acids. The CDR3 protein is CASSYSRQGGRGRYF. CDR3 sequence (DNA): TGTGCCAGCAGTTACTCTAGACAGGGGGGCCGCGGACGGTACTTC.

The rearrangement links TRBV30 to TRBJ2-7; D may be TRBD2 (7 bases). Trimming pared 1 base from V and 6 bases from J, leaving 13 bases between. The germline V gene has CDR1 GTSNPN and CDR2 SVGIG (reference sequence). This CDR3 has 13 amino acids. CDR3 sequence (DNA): TGTGCCTGGAGTGATCAGGGGAGGGGCGAGCAGTACTTC. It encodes CAWSDQGRGEQYF.

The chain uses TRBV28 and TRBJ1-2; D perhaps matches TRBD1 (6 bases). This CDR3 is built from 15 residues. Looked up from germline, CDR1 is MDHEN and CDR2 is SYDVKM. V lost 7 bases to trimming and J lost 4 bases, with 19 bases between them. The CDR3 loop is CASTRGGRKGYGYTF. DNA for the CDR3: TGTGCCAGCACGAGGGGGGGGAGGAAGGGCTATGGCTACACCTTC.

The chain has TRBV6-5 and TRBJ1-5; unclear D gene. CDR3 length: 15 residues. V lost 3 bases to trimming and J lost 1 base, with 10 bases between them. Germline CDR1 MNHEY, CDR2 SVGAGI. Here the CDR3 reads CASSYGRWSNQPQHF. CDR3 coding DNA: TGTGCCAGCAGTTATGGTCGGTGGAGCAATCAGCCCCAGCATTTT.

CDR3 bases: TGTGCCACCAGCAGAGTTCAGGCCGGGGAGCTGTTTTTT. It codes for CATSRVQAGELFF. The rearrangement uses TRBV15 and TRBJ2-2; D gene unclear. The CDR3 consists of 13 residues. The V and J ends lost 1 base and 6 bases respectively, with 6 bases between them. Per the germline V gene, CDR1 is LNHNV and CDR2 is YYDKDF (reference sequence).

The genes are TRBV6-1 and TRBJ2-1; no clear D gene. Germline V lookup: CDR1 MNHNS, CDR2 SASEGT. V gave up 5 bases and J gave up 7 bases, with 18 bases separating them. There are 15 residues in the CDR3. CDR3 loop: CASSSQVLGGNEQFF. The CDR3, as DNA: TGTGCCAGCAGTTCCCAGGTACTTGGTGGAAATGAGCAGTTCTTC.

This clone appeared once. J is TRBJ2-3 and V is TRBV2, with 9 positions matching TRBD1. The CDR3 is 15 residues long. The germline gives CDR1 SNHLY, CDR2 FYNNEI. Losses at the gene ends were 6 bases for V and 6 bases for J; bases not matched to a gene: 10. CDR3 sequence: CASSYDRGFSDTQYF. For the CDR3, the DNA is TGTGCCAGCAGCTACGACAGGGGGTTTTCCGATACGCAGTATTTT. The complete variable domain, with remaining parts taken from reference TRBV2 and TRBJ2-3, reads EPEVTQTPSHQVTQMGQEVILRCVPISNHLYFYWYRQILGQKVEFLVSFYNNEISEKSEIFDDQFSVERPDGSNFTLKIRSTKLEDSAMYFCASSYDRGFSDTQYFGPGTRLTVL.

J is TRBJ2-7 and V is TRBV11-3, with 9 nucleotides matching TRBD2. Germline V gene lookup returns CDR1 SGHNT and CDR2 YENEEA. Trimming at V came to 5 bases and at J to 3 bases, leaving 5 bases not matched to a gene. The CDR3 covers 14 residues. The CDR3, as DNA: TGTGCCAGCAGCCCAGGGACTAGCAGCTACGAGCAGTACTTC. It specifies CASSPGTSSYEQYF.

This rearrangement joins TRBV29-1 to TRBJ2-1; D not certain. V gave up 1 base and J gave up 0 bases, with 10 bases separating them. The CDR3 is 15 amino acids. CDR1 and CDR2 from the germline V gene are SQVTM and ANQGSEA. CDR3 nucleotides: TGCAGCGTTGAAGGAGGACGGAGCTCCTACAATGAGCAGTTCTTC. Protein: CSVEGGRSSYNEQFF.

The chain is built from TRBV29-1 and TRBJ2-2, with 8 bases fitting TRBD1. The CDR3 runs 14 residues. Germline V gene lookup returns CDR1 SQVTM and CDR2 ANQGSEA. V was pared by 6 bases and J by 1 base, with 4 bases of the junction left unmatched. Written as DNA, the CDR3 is TGCAGCGTCCGGACAGGGTGGAACACCGGGGAGCTGTTTTTT. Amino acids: CSVRTGWNTGELFF.